Listed below are T cell receptor beta chains from one sample, sequenced in a study of cytomegalovirus exposure and HLA in healthy donors. This table comes from immunoSEQ multiplex PCR, and its TCRdb copy is limited to in-frame clones, with some not included. The data show about 280,000 clones, around 87% seen once. The specimen was PBMCs. The receptors were sampled from a woman aged 18-29 years in good health and CMV-seronegative. The CDR3 runs from the conserved cysteine through the conserved F or W. The D gene is left open where the match is weak. Clone size is shown for a subset of rows, as once, few, many or a class of expanded clone.

v_call,cdr3_length,j_call,clone_size,d_call,cdr3_aa,cdr3_nt
TRBV5-6,15,TRBJ2-7,-,TRBD2,CASSLASGSPYEQYF,TGTGCCAGCAGCTTGGCTAGCGGGAGTCCCTACGAGCAGTACTTC
TRBV19,11,TRBJ1-1,-,-,CASSITYEAFF,TGTGCCAGTAGTATTACATACGAAGCTTTCTTT
TRBV5-1,14,TRBJ1-5,-,-,CASSLDGRGQPQHF,TGCGCCAGCAGCTTGGATGGCAGGGGACAGCCCCAGCATTTT
TRBV5-1,15,TRBJ2-1,-,TRBD2,CASISGASGSDEQFF,TGCGCCAGCATCTCCGGTGCTAGCGGGAGCGATGAGCAGTTCTTC
TRBV11-3,14,TRBJ2-3,once,TRBD2,CASSPTSGTDTQYF,TGTGCCAGCAGCCCTACTAGCGGCACAGATACGCAGTATTTT
TRBV9,14,TRBJ2-7,-,TRBD2,CASSVGSGSYEQYF,TGTGCCAGCAGCGTAGGGAGCGGGAGCTACGAGCAGTACTTC
TRBV6-1,15,TRBJ2-5,-,-,CASSEALGAVGTQYF,TGTGCCAGCAGTGAAGCGCTGGGAGCAGTCGGGACCCAGTACTTC
TRBV27,15,TRBJ1-4,-,-,CASSFLGPENEKLFF,TGTGCCAGCAGTTTTTTGGGCCCCGAGAATGAAAAACTGTTTTTT
TRBV19,12,TRBJ1-4,-,TRBD1,CATGTGDEKLFF,TGTGCCACCGGGACAGGGGACGAAAAACTGTTTTTT
TRBV2,15,TRBJ1-5,-,-,CASSERDNSNQPQHF,TGTGCCAGCAGTGAACGGGACAACAGCAATCAGCCCCAGCATTTT
TRBV15,17,TRBJ1-5,-,TRBD1,CATSRGQGQVPHQPQHF,TGTGCCACCAGCAGAGGTCAAGGACAGGTCCCGCATCAGCCCCAGCATTTT
TRBV5-4,16,TRBJ2-3,once,TRBD2,CASSSRLAGGADTQYF,TGTGCCAGCAGCTCCCGACTAGCGGGAGGGGCAGATACGCAGTATTTT
TRBV5-4,16,TRBJ2-7,-,TRBD1,CASSLGRQGVNNEQYF,TGTGCCAGCAGCTTAGGCAGGCAGGGGGTAAACAACGAGCAGTACTTC
TRBV2,11,TRBJ2-7,-,TRBD2,CASSPLAQQYF,TGTGCCAGCAGTCCACTAGCGCAGCAGTACTTC
TRBV9,12,TRBJ2-2,-,-,CASRRDTGELFF,TGTGCCAGCAGGAGGGACACCGGGGAGCTGTTTTTT
TRBV5-1,14,TRBJ1-4,-,-,CASSLRPTNEKLFF,TGCGCCAGCTCCCTCCGTCCAACTAATGAAAAACTGTTTTTT
TRBV5-4,15,TRBJ1-2,-,TRBD1,CASSSYRDRGYGYTF,TGTGCCAGCAGCTCTTACCGGGACAGGGGCTATGGCTACACCTTC
TRBV25-1,17,TRBJ2-7,-,TRBD1,CASSGRQTGDLIYEQYF,TGTGCCAGCAGTGGACGCCAGACAGGGGACTTAATATACGAGCAGTACTTC
TRBV28,15,TRBJ1-4,-,-,CASSLLGAQGSKLFF,TGTGCCAGCAGTTTACTGGGGGCGCAGGGGTCAAAACTGTTTTTT
TRBV28,15,TRBJ2-1,-,TRBD2,CASSLSLAGNNEQFF,TGTGCCAGCAGTTTGTCACTAGCGGGAAACAATGAGCAGTTCTTC
TRBV9,16,TRBJ2-5,-,-,CASSVDVGPGGETQYF,TGTGCCAGCAGCGTAGATGTGGGCCCAGGAGGGGAGACCCAGTACTTC
TRBV2,14,TRBJ2-5,-,TRBD1,CASSESRGRETQYF,TGTGCCAGCAGTGAATCCAGGGGGCGAGAGACCCAGTACTTC
TRBV7-8,14,TRBJ1-5,-,TRBD1,CASSRQGVSQPQHF,TGTGCCAGCAGCCGACAGGGGGTAAGTCAGCCCCAGCATTTT
TRBV30,16,TRBJ2-5,-,-,CAWSVIFRGGYETQYF,TGTGCCTGGAGTGTTATTTTCAGGGGAGGGTACGAGACCCAGTACTTC
TRBV18,20,TRBJ1-6,-,TRBD1,CASSPPGVHRGKIGNSPLHF,TGTGCCAGCTCACCACCGGGGGTACACAGGGGAAAGATTGGTAATTCACCCCTCCACTTT
TRBV28,16,TRBJ1-5,-,-,CASSLHTGLGNQPQHF,TGTGCCAGCAGTTTACACACAGGGTTAGGCAATCAGCCCCAGCATTTT
TRBV14,13,TRBJ2-7,-,TRBD2,CASSLKLAGGWDF,TGTGCCAGCAGCCTAAAACTAGCGGGAGGATGGGACTTC
TRBV30,14,TRBJ1-2,-,-,CAWSVSGSIYGYTF,TGTGCCTGGAGTGTTTCGGGGAGTATCTATGGCTACACCTTC
TRBV30,13,TRBJ2-7,-,-,CAWSVGEAYEQYF,TGTGCCTGGAGTGTAGGGGAAGCCTACGAGCAGTACTTC
TRBV5-6,14,TRBJ2-5,-,TRBD2,CASSLAGTRETQYF,TGTGCCAGCAGCTTAGCGGGAACCCGCGAGACCCAGTACTTC
TRBV30,15,TRBJ2-3,-,-,CAWREGLRFTDTQYF,TGTGCCTGGCGAGAAGGACTTAGGTTCACAGATACGCAGTATTTT
TRBV6-5,13,TRBJ2-7,-,TRBD1,CASWGTDRYEQYF,TGTGCCAGCTGGGGGACAGACAGATACGAGCAGTACTTC
TRBV25-1,16,TRBJ2-7,-,TRBD1,CASSEDGQALGHEQYF,TGTGCCAGCAGTGAAGACGGACAGGCCCTAGGCCACGAGCAGTACTTC
TRBV6-6,14,TRBJ1-1,-,-,CASSFIGVETEAFF,TGTGCCAGCAGTTTTATAGGGGTGGAAACTGAAGCTTTCTTT
TRBV5-4,16,TRBJ2-5,-,TRBD2,CASSQTSGRVQETQYF,TGTGCCAGCAGCCAGACTAGCGGGAGGGTACAAGAGACCCAGTACTTC
TRBV11-2,15,TRBJ2-5,-,-,CASSLGTLGAETQYF,TGTGCCAGCAGCTTAGGGACGCTGGGGGCAGAGACCCAGTACTTC
TRBV2,14,TRBJ2-5,-,TRBD1,CASSFDRGMETQYF,TGTGCCAGCAGCTTTGACAGGGGCATGGAGACCCAGTACTTC
TRBV5-1,13,TRBJ1-1,-,-,CASSLARETEAFF,TGCGCCAGCAGCTTGGCCCGGGAGACTGAAGCTTTCTTT
TRBV6-1,13,TRBJ1-5,-,-,CASYSGVNQPQHF,TGTGCCAGTTACAGCGGGGTAAATCAGCCCCAGCATTTT
TRBV28,15,TRBJ1-5,few,-,CASSRTLGGDQPQHF,TGTGCCAGCAGTCGAACCCTCGGGGGAGATCAGCCCCAGCATTTT
TRBV13,17,TRBJ2-6,-,TRBD2,CASSFGAGTSGANVLTF,TGTGCCAGCAGCTTTGGAGCGGGAACCTCTGGGGCCAACGTCCTGACTTTC
TRBV28,15,TRBJ2-1,-,-,CASLNGRLAYNEQFF,TGTGCCAGTCTCAATGGGCGACTAGCCTACAATGAGCAGTTCTTC
TRBV30,14,TRBJ1-5,-,TRBD1,CAWSGDRNIQPQHF,TGTGCCTGGAGCGGGGACAGGAATATTCAGCCCCAGCATTTT
TRBV2,16,TRBJ1-5,-,TRBD1,CASSEQTGVWNQPQHF,TGTGCCAGCAGTGAACAGACAGGGGTTTGGAATCAGCCCCAGCATTTT
TRBV27,15,TRBJ1-1,-,-,CASSLDGGRNTEAFF,TGTGCCAGCAGTTTAGACGGGGGGCGGAACACTGAAGCTTTCTTT
TRBV30,11,TRBJ1-2,-,-,CAWGLNYGYTF,TGTGCCTGGGGACTTAACTATGGCTACACCTTC